This T cell receptor beta chain was captured by sequencing in a study of blood T cell repertoires in COVID-19. V lost 6 bases, J lost 0 bases, and 12 bases lay in between. Germline values: CDR1 MNHEY, CDR2 SVGAGI. The length of the CDR3 is 14 residues. Sequenced by immunoSEQ multiplex PCR; TCRdb stores in-frame clones only, minus some. The table lists 110,000 to 150,000 clones, more than 65% of them singletons. Sequencing input: peripheral blood. The receptor's source is a man older than 75 with acute or convalescent COVID-19. The chain uses TRBV6-5 and TRBJ2-7; maybe TRBD1 (5 bases). This CDR3 is CASRDTGISYEQYF. DNA for the CDR3: TGTGCCAGCAGGGATACAGGAATCTCCTACGAGCAGTACTTC.